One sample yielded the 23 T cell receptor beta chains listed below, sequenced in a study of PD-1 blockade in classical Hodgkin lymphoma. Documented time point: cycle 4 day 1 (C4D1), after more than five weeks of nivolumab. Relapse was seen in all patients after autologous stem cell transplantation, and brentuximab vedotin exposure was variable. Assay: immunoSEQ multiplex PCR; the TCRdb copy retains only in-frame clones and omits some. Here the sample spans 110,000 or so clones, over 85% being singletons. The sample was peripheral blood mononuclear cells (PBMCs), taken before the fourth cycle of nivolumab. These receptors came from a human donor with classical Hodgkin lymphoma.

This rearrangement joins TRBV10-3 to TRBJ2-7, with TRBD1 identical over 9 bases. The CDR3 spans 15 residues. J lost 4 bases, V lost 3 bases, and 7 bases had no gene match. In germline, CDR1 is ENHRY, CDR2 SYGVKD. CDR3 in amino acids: CAISDPGQGRYEQYF. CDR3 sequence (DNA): TGTGCCATCAGTGATCCGGGACAGGGCAGGTACGAGCAGTACTTC.

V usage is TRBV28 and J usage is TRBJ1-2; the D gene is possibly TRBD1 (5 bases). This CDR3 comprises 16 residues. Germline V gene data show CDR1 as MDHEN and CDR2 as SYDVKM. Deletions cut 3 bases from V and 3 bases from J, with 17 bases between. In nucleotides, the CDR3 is TGTGCCAGCAGTTTGAGAGGGGAAGGGGACGACTATGGCTACACCTTC. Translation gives CASSLRGEGDDYGYTF.

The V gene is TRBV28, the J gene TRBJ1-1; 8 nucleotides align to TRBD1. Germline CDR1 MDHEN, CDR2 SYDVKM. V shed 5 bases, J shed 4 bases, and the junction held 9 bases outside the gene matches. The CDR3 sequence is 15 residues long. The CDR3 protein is CASSPNRGFGTEAFF. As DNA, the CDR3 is TGTGCCAGCAGTCCTAACAGGGGGTTTGGCACTGAAGCTTTCTTT.

The CDR3 sequence is CASGAGGAYEQYF. The CDR3 coding sequence is TGTGCCAGCGGCGCGGGAGGCGCCTACGAGCAGTACTTC. J is TRBJ2-7 and V is TRBV6-5; 8 bases fit TRBD2. CDR1 and CDR2 (germline): MNHEY, SVGAGI. The CDR3 is 13 residues long. V lost 8 bases to trimming and J lost 2 bases; unmatched junction nucleotides: 5.

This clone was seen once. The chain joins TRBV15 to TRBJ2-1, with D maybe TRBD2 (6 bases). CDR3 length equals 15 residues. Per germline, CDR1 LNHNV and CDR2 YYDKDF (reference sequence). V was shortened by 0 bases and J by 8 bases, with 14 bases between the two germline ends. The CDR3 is CATSRDMTRKDEQFF. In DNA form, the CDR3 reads TGTGCCACCAGCAGAGATATGACTAGGAAAGATGAGCAGTTCTTC.

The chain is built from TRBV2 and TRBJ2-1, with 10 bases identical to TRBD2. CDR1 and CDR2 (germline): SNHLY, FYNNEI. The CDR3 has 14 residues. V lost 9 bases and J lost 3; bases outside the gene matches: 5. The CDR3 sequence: CASILAGIYNEQFF. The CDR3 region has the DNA TGTGCCAGTATACTAGCGGGAATCTACAATGAGCAGTTCTTC. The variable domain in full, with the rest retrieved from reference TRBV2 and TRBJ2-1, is EPEVTQTPSHQVTQMGQEVILRCVPISNHLYFYWYRQILGQKVEFLVSFYNNEISEKSEIFDDQFSVERPDGSNFTLKIRSTKLEDSAMYFCASILAGIYNEQFFGPGTRLTVL.

This CDR3 reads CASSLFPRDGNTIYF. In nucleotides, the CDR3 is TGTGCCAGCAGTTTATTCCCCCGGGATGGGAACACCATATATTTT. The chain carries TRBV28 and TRBJ1-3; D call uncertain. The CDR3 length is 15 residues. Germline CDR1 is MDHEN and CDR2 is SYDVKM. V lost 1 base to trimming and J lost 7 bases, with 14 bases between them.

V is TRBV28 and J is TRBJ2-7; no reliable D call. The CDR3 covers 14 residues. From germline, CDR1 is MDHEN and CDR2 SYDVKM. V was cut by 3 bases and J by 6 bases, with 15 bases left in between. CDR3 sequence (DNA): TGTGCCAGCAGTTTGTCCACGTCGATCGGCGAGCAGTACTTC. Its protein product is CASSLSTSIGEQYF.

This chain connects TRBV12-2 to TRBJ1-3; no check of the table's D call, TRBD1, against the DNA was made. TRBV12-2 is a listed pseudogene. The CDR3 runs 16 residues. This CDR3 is CASRIRGTGARHTIYF. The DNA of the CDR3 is TGTGCAAGTCGCATAAGGGGTACAGGGGCCCGGCACACCATATATTTT.

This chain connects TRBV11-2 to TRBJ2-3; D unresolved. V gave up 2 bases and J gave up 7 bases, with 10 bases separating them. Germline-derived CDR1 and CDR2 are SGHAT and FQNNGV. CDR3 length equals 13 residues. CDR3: CASSLQVGNTQYF. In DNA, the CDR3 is TGTGCCAGCAGCTTACAGGTTGGAAATACGCAGTATTTT.

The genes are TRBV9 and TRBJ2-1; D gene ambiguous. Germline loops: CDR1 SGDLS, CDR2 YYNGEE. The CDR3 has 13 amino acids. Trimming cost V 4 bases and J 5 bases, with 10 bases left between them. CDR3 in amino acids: CASSTYPNNEQFF. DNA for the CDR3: TGTGCCAGCAGCACTTACCCGAACAATGAGCAGTTCTTC.

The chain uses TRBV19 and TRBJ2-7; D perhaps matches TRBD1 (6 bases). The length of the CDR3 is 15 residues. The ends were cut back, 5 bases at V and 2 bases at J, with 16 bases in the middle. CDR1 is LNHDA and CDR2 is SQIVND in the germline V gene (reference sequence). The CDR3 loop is CASSFLPGEAYEQYF. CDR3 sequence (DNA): TGTGCCAGTAGTTTCCTTCCAGGGGAAGCCTACGAGCAGTACTTC.

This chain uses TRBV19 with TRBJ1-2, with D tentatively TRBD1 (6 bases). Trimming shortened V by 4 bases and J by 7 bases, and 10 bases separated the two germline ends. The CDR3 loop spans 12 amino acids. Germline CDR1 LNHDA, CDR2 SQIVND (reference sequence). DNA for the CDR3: TGTGCCAGTAGTACTACAGGGCCTGGCTACACCTTC. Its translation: CASSTTGPGYTF.

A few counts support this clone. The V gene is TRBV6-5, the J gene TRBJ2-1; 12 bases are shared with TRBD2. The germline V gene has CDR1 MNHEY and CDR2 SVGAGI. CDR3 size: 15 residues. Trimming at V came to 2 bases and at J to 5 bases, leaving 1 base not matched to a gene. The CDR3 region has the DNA TGTGCCAGCAGTTACCTAGCGGGAGGGAACAATGAGCAGTTCTTC. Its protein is CASSYLAGGNNEQFF.

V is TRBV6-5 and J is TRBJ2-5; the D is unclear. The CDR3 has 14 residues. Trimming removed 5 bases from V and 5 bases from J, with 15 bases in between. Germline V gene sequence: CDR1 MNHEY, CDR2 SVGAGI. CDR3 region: CASSTGGARETQYF. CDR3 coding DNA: TGTGCCAGCAGTACGGGCGGAGCCCGGGAGACCCAGTACTTC.

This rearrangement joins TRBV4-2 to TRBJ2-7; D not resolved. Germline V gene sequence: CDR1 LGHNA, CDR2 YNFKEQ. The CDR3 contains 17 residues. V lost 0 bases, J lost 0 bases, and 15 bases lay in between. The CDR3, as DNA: TGTGCCAGCAGCCAAGACGAGACGGGTCCCAGCTCCTACGAGCAGTACTTC. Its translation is CASSQDETGPSSYEQYF.

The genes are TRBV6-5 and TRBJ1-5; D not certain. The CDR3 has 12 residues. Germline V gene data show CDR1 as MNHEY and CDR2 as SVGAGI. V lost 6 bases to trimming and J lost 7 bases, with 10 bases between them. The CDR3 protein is CASSPPGQPQHF. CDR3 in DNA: TGTGCCAGCAGCCCACCTGGACAGCCCCAGCATTTT.

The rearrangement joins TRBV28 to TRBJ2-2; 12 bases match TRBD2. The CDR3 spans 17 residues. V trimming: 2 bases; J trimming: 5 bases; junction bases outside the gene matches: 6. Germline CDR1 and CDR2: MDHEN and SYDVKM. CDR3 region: CASSLPLTSGRTGELFF. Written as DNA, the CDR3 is TGTGCCAGCAGTTTACCCCTGACTAGCGGGAGAACCGGGGAGCTGTTTTTT.

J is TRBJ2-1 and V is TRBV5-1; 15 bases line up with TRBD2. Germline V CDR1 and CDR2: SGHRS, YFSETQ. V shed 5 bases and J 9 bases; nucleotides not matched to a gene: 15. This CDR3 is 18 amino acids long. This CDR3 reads CASRWLFHPGLAGGEQFF. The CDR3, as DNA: TGCGCCAGCAGATGGCTTTTTCACCCGGGACTAGCGGGGGGTGAGCAGTTCTTC.

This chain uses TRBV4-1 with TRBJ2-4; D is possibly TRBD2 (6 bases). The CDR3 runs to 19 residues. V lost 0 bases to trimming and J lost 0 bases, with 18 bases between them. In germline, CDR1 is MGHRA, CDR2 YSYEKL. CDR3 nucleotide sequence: TGCGCCAGCAGCCAAGATGAGAAACTTTCCGGGGGAGCCAAAAACATTCAGTACTTC. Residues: CASSQDEKLSGGAKNIQYF.

The CDR3 DNA sequence: TGTGCCAGCAGTTATCGCTCTGGAAACACCATATATTTT. It encodes CASSYRSGNTIYF. The V call is TRBV6-5, the J call TRBJ1-3; D gene uncertain. CDR1 MNHEY and CDR2 SVGAGI come from the germline V gene. The CDR3 contains 13 residues. V gave up 3 bases and J gave up 0 bases, with 3 bases separating them.

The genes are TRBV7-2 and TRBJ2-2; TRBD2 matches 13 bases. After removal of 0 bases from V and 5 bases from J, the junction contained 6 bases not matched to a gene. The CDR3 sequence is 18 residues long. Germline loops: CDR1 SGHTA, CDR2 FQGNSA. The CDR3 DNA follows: TGTGCCAGCAGCTTAGCGCAACTAGCGGGAGGGCGAACCGGGGAGCTGTTTTTT. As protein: CASSLAQLAGGRTGELFF.

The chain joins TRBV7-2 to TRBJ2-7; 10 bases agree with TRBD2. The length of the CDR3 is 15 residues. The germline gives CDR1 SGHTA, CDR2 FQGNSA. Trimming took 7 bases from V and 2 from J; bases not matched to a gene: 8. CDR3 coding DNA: TGTGCCAGCACCGTGACTAGCGGGCTGACCTACGAGCAGTACTTC. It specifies CASTVTSGLTYEQYF.